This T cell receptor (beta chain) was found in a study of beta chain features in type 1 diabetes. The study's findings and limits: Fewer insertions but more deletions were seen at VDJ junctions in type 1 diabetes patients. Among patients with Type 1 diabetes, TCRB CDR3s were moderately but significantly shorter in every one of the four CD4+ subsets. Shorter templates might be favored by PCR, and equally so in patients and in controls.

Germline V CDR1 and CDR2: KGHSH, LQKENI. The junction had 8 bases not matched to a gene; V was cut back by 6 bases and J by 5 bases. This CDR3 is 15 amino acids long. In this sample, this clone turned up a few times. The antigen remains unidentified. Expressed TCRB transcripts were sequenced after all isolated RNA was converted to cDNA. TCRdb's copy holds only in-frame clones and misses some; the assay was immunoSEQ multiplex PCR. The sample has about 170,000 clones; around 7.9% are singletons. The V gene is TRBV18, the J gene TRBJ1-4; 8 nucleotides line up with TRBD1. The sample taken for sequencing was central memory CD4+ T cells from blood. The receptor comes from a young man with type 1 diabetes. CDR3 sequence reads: CASSRGTGNNEKLFF. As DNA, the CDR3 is TGTGCCAGCTCCCGAGGGACAGGAAACAATGAAAAACTGTTTTTT. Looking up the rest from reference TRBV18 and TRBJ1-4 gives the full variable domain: NAGVMQNPRHLVRRRGQEARLRCSPMKGHSHVYWYRQLPEEGLKFMVYLQKENIIDESGMPKERFSAEFPKEGPSILRIQQVVRGDSAAYFCASSRGTGNNEKLFFGSGTQLSVL.